What follows are 9 T cell receptor beta chains derived from one specimen sequenced in a study of CD8 T cells in ankylosing spondylitis. From the 5' RACE reads, TCRdb called clonotypes with MiXCR, one entry per CDR3 protein. Of 350,000 to 450,000 distinct CDR3 sequences listed, roughly 20% are singletons. Sample: blood, either unsorted or a sorted T cell fraction (not recorded which). These TCRs come from a male donor with ankylosing spondylitis or in good health (not recorded which).

The chain combines TRBV2 with TRBJ2-5; D uncertain. This CDR3 contains 14 residues. The germline V gene has CDR1 SNHLY and CDR2 FYNNEI. V gave up 7 bases and J gave up 5 bases, with 17 bases separating them. The CDR3 nucleotides read TGTGCCAGCACCACCAGTTTTGGGCGGGAGACCCAGTACTTC. This encodes CASTTSFGRETQYF.

This clonotype occurred a few times. This chain uses TRBV12-3 or TRBV12-4 with TRBJ2-7; TRBD1 is a possible D gene (5 bases). Trimming stripped 4 bases from V and 9 bases from J, with 16 bases between. This CDR3 comprises 13 residues. This CDR3 reads CASSYTLQGVQYF. CDR3 in DNA: TGTGCCAGCAGTTATACCCTCCAGGGCGTGCAGTACTTC.

CDR3 bases: TGTGCCAGCAGTTTATCGACAGGGAGTTACAATGAGCAGTTCTTC. Translation: CASSLSTGSYNEQFF. The V gene is TRBV27, the J gene TRBJ2-1, with 7 bases lining up with TRBD1. CDR1 MNHEY and CDR2 SMNVEV come from the germline V gene (reference sequence). Unmatched junction bases numbered 3, after V lost 0 bases and J lost 4 bases. CDR3 size: 15 residues.

This clonotype was counted between two and nine times. The chain recombines TRBV2 with TRBJ2-4; D unclear. The CDR3 is made up of 16 amino acids. V lost 2 bases to trimming and J lost 0 bases, with 11 bases between them. Germline values: CDR1 SNHLY, CDR2 FYNNEI. The CDR3 DNA follows: TGTGCCAGCAGTGAATATTCGGAGTTAGCCAAAAACATTCAGTACTTC. It translates to CASSEYSELAKNIQYF.

The rearrangement joins TRBV2 to TRBJ1-1; unclear D gene. With 6 bases removed from V and 8 bases from J, the gap between germline ends came to 16 bases. Germline V gene lookup returns CDR1 SNHLY and CDR2 FYNNEI. This CDR3 is 13 amino acids long. The CDR3 here is CASSAPPGPEAFF. The CDR3 DNA reads as TGTGCCAGCAGCGCGCCCCCCGGCCCGGAAGCTTTCTTT.

This chain links TRBV7-3 with TRBJ2-5; unclear D gene. This CDR3 contains 14 residues. Trimming took off 5 bases at V and 0 bases at J, with 10 bases between the two ends. Per the germline V gene, CDR1 is SGHTA and CDR2 is FQGTGA. In nucleotides, the CDR3 is TGTGCCAGCAGCATTGATGGGTACCAAGAGACCCAGTACTTC. Its translation is CASSIDGYQETQYF.

This clonotype was observed a few times. The chain uses TRBV7-9 and TRBJ1-1; 7 bases line up with TRBD1. This CDR3 is 15 amino acids long. Germline V CDR1 and CDR2: SEHNR, FQNEAQ (reference sequence). The V segment lost 5 bases and the J segment 5 bases; nucleotides outside the gene matches: 11. The DNA for the CDR3 is TGTGCCAGCAGCCCCATGACAGGGTTAACAACTGAAGCTTTCTTT. Amino acids: CASSPMTGLTTEAFF.

This clonotype was seen at least ten times. This chain links TRBV7-9 with TRBJ2-1; D gene unclear. V lost 2 bases to trimming and J lost 8 bases, with 1 base between them. This CDR3 has 10 amino acids. Germline CDR1 SEHNR, CDR2 FQNEAQ (reference sequence). CDR3: CASSLHEQFF. DNA of the CDR3: TGTGCCAGCAGCTTACATGAGCAGTTCTTC.

V gene TRBV6-2 or TRBV6-3 combines with J gene TRBJ2-1; TRBD2 matches 10 bases. The CDR3 runs 16 residues. The V and J ends lost 0 bases and 4 bases, in that order; junction bases with no gene match: 3. The V gene's germline CDR1 is MNHEY and CDR2 SVGEGT. The CDR3 DNA reads TGTGCCAGCAGTTACTCGAAGCGGGGGGGATACAATGAGCAGTTCTTC. Residues: CASSYSKRGGYNEQFF.